This T cell receptor beta chain originates from a study of T cell changes during pregnancy in multiple sclerosis. Sequenced by immunoSEQ multiplex PCR; TCRdb stores in-frame clones only, minus some. Counted here are 84,000 or so clones, approximately 94% occurring once; the ten biggest clones make up approximately 2.4%. The CDR3 is 17 residues long. V lost 5 bases, J lost 2 bases, and 12 bases stayed unmatched. Germline assignment: CDR1 PRHDT and CDR2 FYEKMQ (reference sequence). The chain links TRBV13 to TRBJ2-7, with 10 positions matching TRBD2. This receptor was taken from a female donor with multiple sclerosis, enrolled in a pregnancy study. Sequenced here: peripheral blood, sampled in the third trimester of pregnancy. The CDR3 DNA follows: TGTGCCAGCAGCCCGCACCCACTAGCGGGGCTTACCTACGAGCAGTACTTC. Translating it yields CASSPHPLAGLTYEQYF.